This T cell receptor beta chain was obtained from a study of blood T cells in healthy people across ages. Turning to the study itself: About one barcoded beta molecule per two T cells was captured by template switching.

It was ten milliliters of peripheral blood that were drawn from each donor. The study, taken as a whole, reports: TCR beta diversity tracked closely with naive T cell percentage.

Then a second PCR, running roughly 7 to 11 cycles, was carried out with a sample-barcoded 5' primer and a J-beta primer mix. TCRdb reprocessed the 5' RACE reads with MiXCR, giving one entry per CDR3 protein. The data hold 1.5 million to 2 million distinct CDR3 sequences, with more than 35% observed a single time. Germline values: CDR1 KGHDR, CDR2 SFDVKD. Trimming shortened V by 4 bases and J by 8 bases, and 14 bases separated the two germline ends. The CDR3 runs to 14 residues. There are a few counts of this clonotype. The antigen remains unidentified. The receptor was derived from a human donor in good health. The gene calls are TRBV24-1 and TRBJ2-1; no reliable D call. Sequences were obtained from blood. CDR3 DNA: TGTGCCACCAGTGAGGCTTATATTATGGATGAGCAGTTCTTC. Amino acid sequence: CATSEAYIMDEQFF.